These 4 T cell receptor beta chains were sequenced from one sample in a study of response to subunit inactivated influenza vaccine. MiXCR was run by TCRdb on the RT-PCR reads, yielding one entry per CDR3 protein. The table has about 540,000 distinct CDR3 sequences, roughly 23% seen once; the top ten hold under 3.5%. This sample was shared with a second study, whose subject was T cells expressing NK-cell markers. As reported in that work: UMIs were included in TCR beta cDNA generated by 5'RACE template switching.

The sequences come from CD4+ T cells sorted from PBMCs, collected 12 days after vaccination. The receptors here all came from a man in his forties or fifties who received an inactivated influenza vaccine.

The J gene is TRBJ2-1, the V gene TRBV11-1; 15 bases align to TRBD2. The CDR3 loop spans 21 amino acids. Germline trimming cut 1 base from V and 0 bases from J; bases unmatched to any gene: 10. Germline lookup yields CDR1 SGHAT and CDR2 FQDESV (reference sequence). CDR3 nucleotides: TGTGCCAGCAGCTTAGTGGTAGGGACTAGCGGGGGGCGGAGCTCCTACAATGAGCAGTTCTTC. Protein sequence: CASSLVVGTSGGRSSYNEQFF.

The chain recombines TRBV5-1 with TRBJ2-1, with 13 positions matching TRBD2. Germline CDR1 is SGHRS and CDR2 is YFSETQ. This CDR3 is 17 amino acids long. With 3 bases clipped from V and 7 bases from J, the junction kept 10 bases outside the gene matches. The CDR3: CASSSTSGRIPDNEQFF. DNA of the CDR3: TGCGCCAGCAGCTCGACTAGCGGGAGGATCCCGGATAATGAGCAGTTCTTC.

This clonotype was counted at least ten times. The V and J genes are TRBV24-1 and TRBJ1-2; D is unresolved. V was clipped by 4 bases and J by 0 bases, with 11 bases between them. The CDR3 length is 15 residues. In germline, CDR1 is KGHDR, CDR2 SFDVKD. Here the CDR3 DNA reads TGTGCCACCAGTGACCCCGTGAAAGCTAACTATGGCTACACCTTC. Amino acids: CATSDPVKANYGYTF.

The chain couples TRBV10-3 to TRBJ1-1; D perhaps matches TRBD1 (5 bases). The CDR3 spans 11 residues. The V and J ends lost 6 bases and 3 bases respectively, with 5 bases between them. Germline V gene data show CDR1 as ENHRY and CDR2 as SYGVKD. The CDR3 bases are TGTGCCATCAGGGGGGACACTGAAGCTTTCTTT. It translates to CAIRGDTEAFF.